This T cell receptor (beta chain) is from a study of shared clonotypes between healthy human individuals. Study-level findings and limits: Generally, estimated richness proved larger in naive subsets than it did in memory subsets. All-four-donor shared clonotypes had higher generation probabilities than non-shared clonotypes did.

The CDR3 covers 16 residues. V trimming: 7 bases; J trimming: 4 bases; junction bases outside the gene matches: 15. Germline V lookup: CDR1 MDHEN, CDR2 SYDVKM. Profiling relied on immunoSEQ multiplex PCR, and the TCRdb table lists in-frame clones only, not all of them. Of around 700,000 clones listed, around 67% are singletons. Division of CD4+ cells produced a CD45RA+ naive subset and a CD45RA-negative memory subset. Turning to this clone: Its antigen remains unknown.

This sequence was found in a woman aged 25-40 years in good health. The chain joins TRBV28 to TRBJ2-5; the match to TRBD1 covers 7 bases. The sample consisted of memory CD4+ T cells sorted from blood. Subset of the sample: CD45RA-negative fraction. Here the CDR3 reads CASIARLEGAPETQYF. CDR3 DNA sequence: TGTGCCAGCATCGCCCGGTTAGAGGGGGCCCCAGAGACCCAGTACTTC.